What follows describes a single T cell receptor (beta chain). Germline CDR1 reads SGHTA; CDR2 reads FQGNSA. V lost 1 base and J lost 5, with 6 bases in between. The CDR3 is 13 amino acids. Isolated RNA was reverse transcribed in full, so expressed TCRB transcripts were sequenced. Roughly 3.5 million reads per sample were averaged for naive, central memory and regulatory samples. Method: immunoSEQ multiplex PCR; TCRdb's copy keeps in-frame clones and lacks some. The sample gives 680,000 or so clones, roughly 16% of which show up once; about 0.097% is in the top ten. These data come from a study of beta chain features in type 1 diabetes.

The clonotype originates from a man aged 18 to 29 in good health. The chain is built from TRBV7-2 and TRBJ2-1; D ambiguous. Sequencing was done on a sample of naive CD4+ T cells from blood. The CDR3 is CASSLDKDNEQFF. The DNA of the CDR3 is TGTGCCAGCAGCTTAGATAAAGACAATGAGCAGTTCTTC.